This is a list of T cell receptor beta chains from one sample in a study of STAT3 mutations in large granular lymphocyte leukemia. Sequencing was performed with immunoSEQ multiplex PCR; in TCRdb, only in-frame clones are kept and a portion is missing. The sample records 5,600 or so clones, 60% to 80% being singletons. Sequenced sample: PBMCs. These receptors came from a human donor with T large granular lymphocyte leukemia. Some clones in this sample may be carry-over from other donors' samples. The CDR3 runs from the conserved cysteine through the conserved F or W. The D gene is left open where the match is weak. Clone size is given for some rows only: seen once, a few or many times, or a class if the clone is expanded.

size,V,D,J,CDR3,DNA
NA,TRBV27,NA,TRBJ2-7,CASRRVHSAYEQYF,TGTGCCAGCAGGAGGGTCCATTCAGCCTACGAGCAGTACTTC
once,TRBV5-1,TRBD2,TRBJ2-2,CASSLEGLAGTGELFF,TGCGCCAGCAGCTTGGAAGGGCTAGCGGGCACCGGGGAGCTGTTTTTT
NA,TRBV29-1,NA,TRBJ1-2,CSVAPKGRDGYTF,TGCAGCGTAGCCCCCAAGGGAAGGGATGGCTACACCTTC
NA,TRBV6-1,NA,TRBJ1-6,CASSELPTNSPLHF,TGTGCCAGCAGTGAACTACCCACTAATTCACCCCTCCACTTT
NA,TRBV15,TRBD2,TRBJ2-7,CATSRVGLATDEQYF,TGTGCCACCAGCAGAGTGGGACTAGCGACCGACGAGCAGTACTTC
NA,TRBV7-2,TRBD1,TRBJ1-4,CASSLGDSPTNEKLFF,TGTGCCAGCAGCTTAGGGGACAGCCCAACTAATGAAAAACTGTTTTTT
once,TRBV6-5,NA,TRBJ1-1,CASTEEVGGPEAFF,TGTGCCAGCACCGAGGAGGTTGGGGGCCCTGAAGCTTTCTTT
NA,TRBV6-6,TRBD1,TRBJ2-3,CASSSGQGFDTQYF,TGTGCCAGCAGTTCGGGACAGGGGTTTGATACGCAGTATTTT
once,TRBV30,NA,TRBJ2-7,CAWSVQEGYEQYF,TGTGCCTGGAGTGTACAGGAGGGATACGAGCAGTACTTC
NA,TRBV5-1,NA,TRBJ2-1,CASSLTRNEQFF,TGCGCCAGCAGCTTGACGCGGAATGAGCAGTTCTTC
NA,TRBV7-9,TRBD1,TRBJ1-2,CASSPDRVDGYTF,TGTGCCAGCAGCCCCGACAGGGTAGATGGCTACACCTTC
medium-sized,TRBV10-3,TRBD1,TRBJ1-5,CASGTGDGNQPQHF,TGTGCCTCCGGGACAGGGGACGGCAATCAGCCCCAGCATTTT
NA,TRBV7-9,NA,TRBJ2-5,CASSPHGETQYF,TGTGCCAGCAGCCCCCACGGGGAGACCCAGTACTTC
NA,TRBV7-9,NA,TRBJ1-6,CASSPPTGSNSPLHF,TGTGCCAGCAGCCCCCCGACAGGAAGCAATTCACCCCTCCACTTT
once,TRBV30,TRBD1,TRBJ1-5,CAWSPPGQGPYSNQPQHF,TGTGCCTGGAGTCCCCCGGGACAGGGTCCTTATAGCAATCAGCCCCAGCATTTT
NA,TRBV5-4,NA,TRBJ2-1,CASSPAHYNEQFF,TGTGCCAGCAGCCCGGCCCACTACAATGAGCAGTTCTTC
NA,TRBV30,TRBD2,TRBJ2-5,CAWSVSAGYQETQYF,TGTGCCTGGAGCGTATCAGCGGGGTACCAAGAGACCCAGTACTTC
few,TRBV7-9,NA,TRBJ2-2,CASSLSTGGNTGELFF,TGTGCCAGCAGCTTGTCGACAGGAGGGAACACCGGGGAGCTGTTTTTT
NA,TRBV30,NA,TRBJ1-6,CAWSAVGGPYNSPLHF,TGTGCCTGGAGTGCGGTTGGGGGCCCCTATAATTCACCCCTCCACTTT
NA,TRBV9,NA,TRBJ2-7,CASSLSGTSSYEQYF,TGTGCCAGCAGCCTATCCGGGACGAGCTCCTACGAGCAGTACTTC
NA,TRBV5-3,NA,TRBJ1-4,CARSLDGEPPNEKLFF,TGTGCCAGAAGCTTGGATGGTGAACCACCTAATGAAAAACTGTTTTTT
NA,TRBV12-5,TRBD2,TRBJ2-5,CASGPGLAGSPFRETQYF,TGTGCTAGTGGTCCTGGACTAGCGGGGTCACCTTTTCGGGAGACCCAGTACTTC
NA,TRBV29-1,NA,TRBJ1-1,CSAAVQEALKAFF,TGCAGCGCGGCGGTCCAGGAGGCGCTTAAAGCTTTCTTT
NA,TRBV10-3,NA,TRBJ1-2,CAIGGEDGYTF,TGTGCCATCGGGGGGGAAGATGGCTACACCTTC
NA,TRBV4-1,TRBD1,TRBJ1-1,CASSQDNVRGGLGTEAFF,TGCGCCAGCAGCCAAGATAACGTCAGGGGGGGATTGGGGACTGAAGCTTTCTTT
NA,TRBV6-5,NA,TRBJ2-1,CASSSSGLGSPFF,TGTGCCAGCAGTTCCTCTGGCCTGGGGTCCCCGTTCTTC
NA,TRBV18,NA,TRBJ1-1,CASSPGLNTEAFF,TGTGCCAGCTCACCAGGGTTGAACACTGAAGCTTTCTTT
once,TRBV7-9,NA,TRBJ1-3,CASSPEYTIYF,TGTGCCAGCAGCCCAGAATACACCATATATTTT
NA,TRBV4-1,NA,TRBJ1-6,CASSQDLVAPLHF,TGCGCCAGCAGCCAAGATCTAGTAGCACCCCTCCACTTT
NA,TRBV7-7,TRBD1,TRBJ2-7,CASSRGQGAYEQYF,TGTGCCAGCAGCCGGGGACAGGGTGCCTACGAGCAGTACTTC
once,TRBV6-5,TRBD1,TRBJ1-4,CASSSPRQGNEKLFF,TGTGCCAGCAGTTCCCCTCGACAGGGCAACGAAAAACTGTTTTTT
once,TRBV5-5,NA,TRBJ2-5,CASSLDIWTVSQETQYF,TGTGCCAGCAGCTTAGATATATGGACCGTGAGTCAAGAGACCCAGTACTTC
once,TRBV7-3,NA,TRBJ2-4,CASSLGSKNIQYF,TGTGCCAGCAGCCTGGGCAGTAAAAACATTCAGTACTTC
once,TRBV7-9,NA,TRBJ1-5,CASSLVGENQPQHF,TGTGCCAGCAGTCTAGTCGGGGAGAATCAGCCCCAGCATTTT
NA,TRBV30,NA,TRBJ2-6,CAWTRTGANVLTF,TGTGCCTGGACAAGGACTGGGGCCAACGTCCTGACTTTC
NA,TRBV4-1,NA,TRBJ2-3,CASSQDGGKQYF,TGCGCCAGCAGCCAAGATGGCGGTAAGCAGTATTTT
once,TRBV5-1,NA,TRBJ1-3,CASSEGTANSGNTIYF,TGCGCCAGCAGCGAGGGGACTGCTAACTCTGGAAACACCATATATTTT
NA,TRBV5-4,NA,TRBJ2-7,CASSLGQGSDEQYF,TGTGCCAGCAGCTTGGGTCAGGGGTCGGACGAGCAGTACTTC
NA,TRBV7-9,NA,TRBJ2-7,CASSLGPGISYEQYF,TGTGCCAGCAGCTTAGGTCCTGGGATAAGCTACGAGCAGTACTTC
once,TRBV25-1,NA,TRBJ1-1,CASSEEIGVVTEAFF,TGTGCCAGCAGTGAAGAGATCGGGGTTGTCACTGAAGCTTTCTTT
NA,TRBV4-1,NA,TRBJ1-5,CASSQDLGGFGQPQHF,TGCGCCAGCAGCCAAGATCTAGGGGGGTTTGGACAGCCCCAGCATTTT
NA,TRBV6-6,TRBD2,TRBJ2-5,CASSSLGRGGGETQYF,TGTGCCAGCTCATCTCTGGGGCGGGGGGGCGGTGAGACCCAGTACTTC
NA,TRBV9,TRBD2,TRBJ2-1,CASSVGAGGGTNEQFF,TGTGCCAGCAGCGTAGGGGCGGGAGGCGGTACCAATGAGCAGTTCTTC
NA,TRBV5-6,NA,TRBJ1-5,CASSLSRAGNQPQHF,TGTGCCAGCAGCTTGTCCAGGGCAGGCAATCAGCCCCAGCATTTT
NA,TRBV7-9,NA,TRBJ1-6,CASSLDSSSYNSPLHF,TGTGCCAGCAGCTTAGATTCAAGCTCCTATAATTCACCCCTCCACTTT
once,TRBV29-1,NA,TRBJ1-2,CSVPHPGEGYTF,TGCAGCGTTCCCCACCCCGGGGAAGGCTACACCTTC